This T cell receptor (beta chain) was sequenced in a study of regulatory T cells in long-lasting Graves disease. The authors built TCR beta libraries using iRepertoire HTBI primers and Arm-PCR of CDR3 regions. TCRdb analysed the multiplex PCR reads with MiXCR anew, one entry per CDR3 protein. Of hundreds of thousands of distinct CDR3 sequences listed, 18% are singletons. Time point meaning: newly diagnosed GD, antithyroid drugs for less than 3 months. PBMC RNA served as the TCR library source. Patient provenance is recorded as an endocrinology department in Xi'an, China. The CDR3 has 15 residues. V lost 5 bases and J 10 bases, leaving 23 bases between the germline ends. Many counts were recorded for this clonotype. The antigen is not known. Study-level findings and limits: Accuracy might have suffered from few samples.

This TCR derives from a female donor with Graves disease. The gene calls are TRBV12-3 or TRBV12-4 and TRBJ1-1, with no clear D. The starting material was peripheral blood mononuclear cells (PBMCs), obtained at new diagnosis, from a patient treated with antithyroid drugs. The CDR3 protein is CASSPPPGSRRTAFF. The CDR3 DNA is TGTGCCAGCAGTCCACCCCCGGGATCCCGCAGGACAGCTTTCTTT.